The clone carrying this TCR beta chain was observed at least ten times. The antigen is undetermined. This entry belongs to a study of CD8 T cells in ankylosing spondylitis. Germline CDR1 is SGHRS and CDR2 is YFSETQ. The ends were cut back, 3 bases at V and 5 bases at J, with 17 bases in the middle. This CDR3 comprises 15 residues. MiXCR, run by TCRdb on the 5' RACE reads, gives a single entry per CDR3 protein. The sample yields some 87,000 distinct CDR3 sequences, roughly 9.6% seen once. Regarding the study as a whole: In peripheral blood, disease-linked CD8+ clones occurred at relatively low frequencies. Seemingly characteristic of ankylosing spondylitis blood was a TCR beta motif consisting of under ten highly homologous variants. There were earlier reports of some motif variants in reactive arthritis synovial fluid and blood.

V is TRBV5-1 and J is TRBJ1-2; maybe TRBD1 (6 bases). Sequenced: blood, either unsorted or a sorted T cell fraction (not recorded which). This sequence originates from a male donor with ankylosing spondylitis or in good health (not recorded which). The CDR3 DNA reads TGCGCCAGCAGCTATACCGGGACACAGAGTTATGGCTACACCTTC. This sequence encodes CASSYTGTQSYGYTF.